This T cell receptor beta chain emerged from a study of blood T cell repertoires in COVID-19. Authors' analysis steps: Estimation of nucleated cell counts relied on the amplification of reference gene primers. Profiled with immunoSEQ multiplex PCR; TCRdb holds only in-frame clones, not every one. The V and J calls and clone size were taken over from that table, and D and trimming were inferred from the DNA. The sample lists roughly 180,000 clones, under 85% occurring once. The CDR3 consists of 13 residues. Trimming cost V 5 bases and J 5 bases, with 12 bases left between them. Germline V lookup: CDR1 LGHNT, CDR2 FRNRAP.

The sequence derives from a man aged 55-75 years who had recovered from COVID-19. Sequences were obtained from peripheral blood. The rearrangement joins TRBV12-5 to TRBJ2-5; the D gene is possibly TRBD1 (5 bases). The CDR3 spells CASGASGRETQYF. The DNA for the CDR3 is TGTGCTAGTGGTGCCTCAGGGCGCGAGACCCAGTACTTC.